A single sample is the source of the 11 T cell receptor beta chains below, sequenced in a study of blood T cell repertoires in COVID-19. Assay: immunoSEQ multiplex PCR; the TCRdb copy retains only in-frame clones and omits some. The table lists 130,000 to 150,000 clones, 88% of them singletons. Sequencing used peripheral blood. The receptor source for this set is a man aged 50 to 60 with active or convalescent COVID-19.

The chain joins TRBV27 to TRBJ2-5; TRBD1 might be the D (7 bases). Germline CDR1 MNHEY, CDR2 SMNVEV (reference sequence). V lost 1 base and J 4 bases, leaving 10 bases between the germline ends. The CDR3 consists of 14 residues. Here the CDR3 DNA reads TGTGCCAGCAGTTTATTTCAGGGGGGAGAGACCCAGTACTTC. Translated: CASSLFQGGETQYF.

The chain couples TRBV6-5 to TRBJ1-1; D perhaps matches TRBD1 (5 bases). V dropped 8 bases and J dropped 0 bases, with 10 bases sitting between them. This CDR3 contains 13 residues. Germline CDR1 is MNHEY and CDR2 is SVGAGI. This CDR3 is CASVPGMNTEAFF. CDR3 coding DNA: TGTGCCAGCGTTCCAGGGATGAACACTGAAGCTTTCTTT.

The chain carries TRBV29-1 and TRBJ2-2, with D maybe TRBD2 (6 bases). Per germline, CDR1 SQVTM and CDR2 ANQGSEA. The CDR3 totals 14 residues. Trimming pared 6 bases from V and 0 bases from J, leaving 11 bases between. CDR3 coding DNA: TGCAGCGTAGGCGGAGGGGCGAACACCGGGGAGCTGTTTTTT. This encodes CSVGGGANTGELFF.

The chain carries TRBV7-3 and TRBJ2-7, with 9 bases lining up with TRBD1. Germline assignment: CDR1 SGHTA and CDR2 FQGTGA. The V segment lost 4 bases and the J segment 6 bases; nucleotides outside the gene matches: 7. This CDR3 contains 14 residues. CDR3 nucleotides: TGTGCCAGCAGCTCCGGGACAGGGTCTTCCGAGCAGTACTTC. It is translated as CASSSGTGSSEQYF.

This chain uses TRBV5-1 with TRBJ1-2; D call uncertain. Germline loops: CDR1 SGHRS, CDR2 YFSETQ. V was shortened by 2 bases and J by 0 bases, with 5 bases between the two germline ends. The CDR3 is 13 amino acids. CDR3 sequence (DNA): TGCGCCAGCAGCTTATCCTCTAACTATGGCTACACCTTC. Residues: CASSLSSNYGYTF.

The chain combines TRBV4-2 with TRBJ2-3, with 12 nucleotides matching TRBD1. With 5 bases clipped from V and 4 bases from J, the junction kept 4 bases outside the gene matches. This CDR3 is built from 15 residues. The V gene's germline CDR1 is LGHNA and CDR2 YNFKEQ. Here the CDR3 reads CASSRGTGGADTQYF. CDR3 nucleotide sequence: TGTGCCAGCAGCAGGGGGACAGGGGGCGCAGATACGCAGTATTTT.

The gene calls are TRBV7-9 and TRBJ2-3; 10 bases line up with TRBD2. Trimming removed 3 bases from V and 2 bases from J; junction bases left unmatched: 5. This CDR3 is built from 16 residues. From germline, CDR1 is SEHNR and CDR2 FQNEAQ (reference sequence). The CDR3 protein is CASSFRLAGPTDTQYF. The CDR3 nucleotides are TGTGCCAGCAGCTTCCGACTAGCGGGTCCCACAGATACGCAGTATTTT.

The rearrangement joins TRBV29-1 to TRBJ1-1, with 7 bases aligning to TRBD1. V lost 6 bases, J lost 2 bases, and 9 bases stayed unmatched. CDR3 length equals 14 residues. The V gene's germline CDR1 is SQVTM and CDR2 ANQGSEA. CDR3 bases: TGCAGCGTCTCCACCGGGACAGCAAACACTGAAGCTTTCTTT. It yields the protein CSVSTGTANTEAFF.

This rearrangement joins TRBV25-1 to TRBJ2-3, with TRBD2 identical over 8 bases. Germline CDR1 and CDR2: MGHDK and SYGVNS. This CDR3 spans 14 amino acids. The J segment lost 1 base and the V segment lost 7 bases, leaving 4 bases of the junction unmatched. The CDR3 loop reads CASMSGSGTDTQYF. The CDR3 DNA reads as TGTGCCAGCATGAGCGGGAGTGGCACAGATACGCAGTATTTT.

To note about this clone: The junction departs from the called germline gene at one end, perhaps through a read error. The rearrangement uses TRBV4-1 and TRBJ2-7; 13 bases map to TRBD2. This CDR3 is built from 18 residues. Germline V gene sequence: CDR1 MGHRA, CDR2 YSYEKL. The CDR3 nucleotides read TGCGCCAGCAGCCTTTTCCTCCCGGGACTAGCGGGACTCCCCGCTGTGGACTTC. Its translation: CASSLFLPGLAGLPAVDF.

The chain uses TRBV28 and TRBJ2-1; possible D gene TRBD2, 6 bases. Looked up from germline, CDR1 is MDHEN and CDR2 is SYDVKM. V dropped 6 bases and J dropped 7 bases, with 13 bases sitting between them. This CDR3 comprises 13 residues. The CDR3: CASRPGLRNEQFF. Written as DNA, the CDR3 is TGTGCCAGCAGACCGGGACTTCGAAATGAGCAGTTCTTC.